The rows below give T cell receptor beta chains drawn from one sample of a study of cytomegalovirus exposure and HLA in healthy donors. The data were produced by immunoSEQ multiplex PCR, yet TCRdb's version contains in-frame clones alone and is incomplete. The sample carries some 140,000 clones, around 84% recorded once. The sample was PBMCs. The receptors originated from a middle-aged woman in good health and CMV-seropositive. The CDR3 runs from the conserved cysteine through the conserved F or W. The D gene is left open where the match is weak. The size of a clone is reported for some rows only, either as once, few or many, or as a class for expanded clones.

-	-	TRBV28	TRBJ1-1	CASSFPGYNTEAFF	TGTGCCAGCAGTTTTCCGGGATATAACACTGAAGCTTTCTTT
-	-	TRBV30	TRBJ1-2	CAWNHREISKFTNYGYTF	TGTGCCTGGAACCACAGGGAAATAAGCAAATTCACTAACTATGGCTACACCTTC
few	TRBD1	TRBV5-6	TRBJ1-5	CASSLARQGGNQPQHF	TGTGCCAGCAGCTTGGCTCGACAGGGTGGGAATCAGCCCCAGCATTTT
-	-	TRBV7-9	TRBJ2-1	CASSSGAGEQFF	TGTGCCAGCAGCTCAGGGGCGGGTGAGCAGTTCTTC
-	-	TRBV25-1	TRBJ2-7	CASSEQSGFYEQYF	TGTGCCAGCAGTGAACAGAGCGGCTTCTACGAGCAGTACTTC
-	TRBD2	TRBV6-1	TRBJ2-3	CASSEWGGERDTQYF	TGTGCCAGCAGTGAATGGGGGGGAGAACGAGATACGCAGTATTTT
-	TRBD1	TRBV5-1	TRBJ2-7	CASSTGQGYYEQYF	TGCGCCAGCAGCACGGGACAGGGATACTACGAGCAGTACTTC
-	TRBD1	TRBV2	TRBJ2-6	CASQRDRGTGANVLTF	TGTGCCAGCCAGAGGGACAGGGGAACCGGGGCCAACGTCCTGACTTTC
-	TRBD2	TRBV19	TRBJ2-7	CASSMASSGLYEQYF	TGTGCCAGTAGTATGGCTTCTAGCGGCCTATATGAGCAGTACTTC
-	-	TRBV7-9	TRBJ2-1	CASSLGGAGIYNEQFF	TGTGCCAGCAGTTTGGGCGGGGCGGGGATCTACAATGAGCAGTTCTTC
-	TRBD2	TRBV5-1	TRBJ2-7	CASSPQLAGGPERSYEQYF	TGCGCCAGCAGCCCGCAACTAGCGGGAGGGCCGGAGCGGTCCTACGAGCAGTACTTC
few	-	TRBV19	TRBJ1-2	CASSFSGEPNYGYTF	TGTGCCAGTAGTTTTTCAGGCGAACCTAACTATGGCTACACCTTC
-	TRBD1	TRBV18	TRBJ2-7	CASSRVRTGPTEQYF	TGTGCCAGCTCACGGGTCCGGACAGGACCTACGGAGCAGTACTTC
-	-	TRBV6-1	TRBJ2-7	CASSTGSVYEQYF	TGTGCCAGCAGTACAGGGTCGGTCTACGAGCAGTACTTC
-	-	TRBV5-1	TRBJ2-7	CASSLGSDYEQYF	TGCGCCAGCAGCTTGGGGTCAGACTACGAGCAGTACTTC
-	TRBD2	TRBV18	TRBJ2-7	CASSPYRTSGSMYEQYF	TGTGCCAGCTCACCCTATCGGACTAGCGGGAGTATGTACGAGCAGTACTTC
-	-	TRBV25-1	TRBJ1-4	CASSGLRKGDEKLFF	TGTGCCAGCAGTGGCCTTAGAAAGGGGGATGAAAAACTGTTTTTT
-	TRBD2	TRBV5-4	TRBJ2-1	CASSLPGGYNEQFF	TGTGCCAGCAGCTTACCGGGAGGGTACAATGAGCAGTTCTTC
-	-	TRBV6-4	TRBJ1-1	CASSAELSTEAFF	TGTGCCAGCAGTGCCGAGCTGAGCACTGAAGCTTTCTTT
-	TRBD1	TRBV5-1	TRBJ1-4	CASSRGTVNEKLFF	TGCGCCAGCAGCAGAGGGACAGTTAATGAAAAACTGTTTTTT
-	-	TRBV19	TRBJ2-1	CASSIMSGNEQFF	TGTGCCAGTAGTATTATGTCGGGCAATGAGCAGTTCTTC
-	-	TRBV28	TRBJ2-7	CASSYRGTQKEYF	TGTGCCAGCAGTTATAGGGGGACACAAAAGGAGTACTTC
-	TRBD2	TRBV9	TRBJ2-1	CASSSQRPGLAPNEQFF	TGTGCCAGCAGCTCCCAGAGGCCGGGACTAGCTCCGAATGAGCAGTTCTTC
-	-	TRBV2	TRBJ2-1	CASRRKGEGSYNEQFF	TGTGCCAGCAGGCGCAAGGGGGAGGGGTCCTACAATGAGCAGTTCTTC
-	TRBD2	TRBV10-3	TRBJ2-7	CATGLAGGLVSEQYF	TGTGCCACTGGACTAGCGGGAGGTTTAGTATCAGAGCAGTACTTC
-	TRBD2	TRBV19	TRBJ2-1	CASSIGRTSGRVGNEQFF	TGTGCCAGTAGTATAGGGCGGACTAGCGGGAGGGTGGGAAATGAGCAGTTCTTC
-	TRBD1	TRBV19	TRBJ1-3	CASRPGQALGNTIYF	TGTGCCAGTAGACCGGGACAGGCACTGGGAAACACCATATATTTT
-	TRBD2	TRBV29-1	TRBJ2-7	CSVSETSGTAQGSYEQYF	TGCAGCGTTAGTGAAACTAGCGGGACCGCCCAAGGCTCCTACGAGCAGTACTTC
-	TRBD2	TRBV7-9	TRBJ2-1	CASSPRTSLNGEQFF	TGTGCCAGCAGCCCGAGGACTAGTTTGAACGGTGAGCAGTTCTTC
-	TRBD2	TRBV29-1	TRBJ2-1	CSVHRWGSGGGYNEQFF	TGCAGCGTCCACCGCTGGGGTAGCGGGGGGGGCTACAATGAGCAGTTCTTC
-	-	TRBV27	TRBJ1-6	CASRSYRDDSPLHF	TGTGCCAGCAGGTCTTACAGGGATGATTCACCCCTCCACTTT
-	-	TRBV27	TRBJ2-5	CASSLSRGLKEETQYF	TGTGCCAGCAGTTTATCCCGTGGTCTAAAAGAAGAGACCCAGTACTTC
-	-	TRBV27	TRBJ2-7	CASSLLGSKDEQYF	TGTGCCAGCAGCCTTCTAGGGAGTAAAGACGAGCAGTACTTC
-	TRBD1	TRBV7-9	TRBJ2-7	CASSPPGTGIKQYF	TGTGCCAGCAGCCCCCCCGGGACAGGGATAAAGCAGTACTTC
-	-	TRBV19	TRBJ1-2	CASSILQGTGYTF	TGTGCCAGTAGTATACTACAGGGAACTGGCTACACCTTC
-	-	TRBV7-3	TRBJ2-5	CASSWTYQETQYF	TGTGCCAGCAGCTGGACTTACCAAGAGACCCAGTACTTC
once	TRBD2	TRBV10-3	TRBJ2-7	CAISQAGGYYEQYF	TGTGCCATCAGTCAAGCGGGAGGTTACTACGAGCAGTACTTC
-	TRBD1	TRBV7-3	TRBJ2-3	CASSSGTGGDTQYF	TGTGCCAGCAGCTCCGGGACAGGGGGCGATACGCAGTATTTT
once	-	TRBV7-8	TRBJ2-3	CATRGLATDTQYF	TGTGCCACCAGGGGTCTAGCCACAGATACGCAGTATTTT
-	-	TRBV6-5	TRBJ1-1	CASGTGLRGTEAFF	TGTGCCAGCGGCACGGGGCTTAGGGGGACTGAAGCTTTCTTT
-	TRBD2	TRBV18	TRBJ2-3	CASSHSGSSTDTQYF	TGTGCCAGCTCCCACAGCGGGAGCTCGACAGATACGCAGTATTTT
once	TRBD2	TRBV29-1	TRBJ2-1	CSVEPRSSGATYNEQFF	TGCAGCGTTGAACCTAGGTCTAGCGGGGCCACCTACAATGAGCAGTTCTTC
-	TRBD1	TRBV28	TRBJ2-7	CASRGTGTALQEQYF	TGTGCCAGCAGGGGAACCGGGACAGCGCTCCAGGAGCAGTACTTC
-	TRBD2	TRBV2	TRBJ2-1	CASSRGGTSGSSHEQFF	TGTGCCAGCAGTCGGGGGGGGACTAGCGGGAGTAGTCATGAGCAGTTCTTC
-	-	TRBV5-1	TRBJ2-3	CASRWTGLHSGSSTDTQYF	TGCGCCAGCAGATGGACAGGGCTCCATAGCGGGAGCTCCACAGATACGCAGTATTTT
-	-	TRBV30	TRBJ2-5	CAWSVRGSRRLQETQYF	TGTGCCTGGAGTGTACGGGGGAGTCGACGACTCCAAGAGACCCAGTACTTC
-	-	TRBV13	TRBJ1-3	CASSLGGVFRLSGTIYF	TGTGCCAGCAGCTTAGGGGGCGTCTTTAGGCTCTCCGGCACCATATATTTT
few	-	TRBV6-5	TRBJ2-1	CASSYQGTSYNEQFF	TGTGCCAGCAGTTATCAGGGAACCTCCTACAATGAGCAGTTCTTC
-	TRBD1	TRBV30	TRBJ2-1	CAWASGQGTNEQFF	TGTGCCTGGGCCTCAGGACAGGGAACGAATGAGCAGTTCTTC
-	-	TRBV29-1	TRBJ1-3	CSVARQSSGNTIYF	TGCAGCGTTGCCCGACAGAGCTCTGGAAACACCATATATTTT
-	-	TRBV6-1	TRBJ1-5	CASSLQGGQPQHF	TGTGCCAGCAGTTTACAGGGAGGGCAGCCCCAGCATTTT
-	TRBD1	TRBV7-9	TRBJ2-2	CASSSGQGAGELFF	TGTGCCAGCAGCTCAGGACAGGGGGCTGGGGAGCTGTTTTTT
-	-	TRBV10-1	TRBJ2-3	CASSERQDTDTQYF	TGCGCCAGCAGTGAGAGACAGGACACAGATACGCAGTATTTT
-	TRBD2	TRBV14	TRBJ2-7	CASSRPLTSGAYEQYF	TGTGCCAGCAGCCGACCTTTAACTAGCGGGGCCTACGAGCAGTACTTC
-	TRBD2	TRBV5-6	TRBJ2-1	CASSLASGRVNEQFF	TGTGCCAGCAGCTTGGCTAGCGGGAGGGTGAATGAGCAGTTCTTC
-	TRBD1	TRBV7-9	TRBJ1-5	CASSPDRGARGSQHF	TGTGCCAGCAGCCCGGACAGGGGGGCCCGAGGGTCCCAGCATTTT
-	-	TRBV27	TRBJ1-1	CASRPTVNTEAFF	TGTGCCAGCAGGCCCACTGTGAACACTGAAGCTTTCTTT